The 22 T cell receptor beta chains given below trace back to one sample, sequenced in a study of blood T cell repertoires in COVID-19. Sequencing used immunoSEQ multiplex PCR; TCRdb keeps in-frame clones, though not all of them. In the table there are 54,000 or so clones, about four fifths of which are singletons. The specimen was peripheral blood. The receptors derive from a man aged 80 or over with COVID-19, enrolled during active disease.

This sequence joins TRBV19 and TRBJ2-5; 7 bases match TRBD2. The germline V gene has CDR1 LNHDA and CDR2 SQIVND (reference sequence). CDR3 length: 15 residues. The J segment lost 3 bases and the V segment lost 1 base, leaving 5 bases of the junction unmatched. The CDR3 loop reads CASSIAGLGKETQYF. In nucleotides, the CDR3 is TGTGCCAGTAGTATAGCAGGACTAGGGAAAGAGACCCAGTACTTC.

V and J are TRBV30 and TRBJ1-5; tentative D call: TRBD1 (5 bases). The germline V and J ends were trimmed by 0 bases and 6 bases, with 12 bases remaining between them. This CDR3 has 14 residues. Germline CDR1 is GTSNPN and CDR2 is SVGIG (reference sequence). CDR3 in DNA: TGTGCCTGGAGTGTCAGCGGGGGTGGTCAGCCCCAGCATTTT. It translates to CAWSVSGGGQPQHF.

The rearrangement uses TRBV18 and TRBJ1-2, with D possibly TRBD1 on 6 matching bases. V lost 5 bases and J lost 8, with 15 bases in between. Per the germline V gene, CDR1 is KGHSH and CDR2 is LQKENI. The CDR3 extends over 13 amino acids. The CDR3 here is CASSLQGWEGYTF. As DNA, the CDR3 is TGTGCCAGCTCATTACAGGGATGGGAAGGCTACACCTTC.

This chain links TRBV28 with TRBJ1-1, with unresolved D. Germline V gives CDR1 MDHEN, CDR2 SYDVKM. The CDR3 covers 12 residues. The ends were cut back, 10 bases at V and 4 bases at J, with 13 bases in the middle. CDR3 in amino acids: CATKRGSTEAFF. CDR3 coding DNA: TGTGCCACCAAAAGAGGTAGCACTGAAGCTTTCTTT.

The V and J genes are TRBV2 and TRBJ2-3, with 8 positions matching TRBD2. J was trimmed by 3 bases and V by 8 bases; bases with no gene match: 10. This CDR3 spans 15 amino acids. Germline V gene lookup returns CDR1 SNHLY and CDR2 FYNNEI. The DNA of the CDR3 is TGTGCCAGCCGGACGGCGGGAGGAGGAACAGATACGCAGTATTTT. This translates into CASRTAGGGTDTQYF.

The chain employs TRBV5-1 and TRBJ2-1; a possible D gene is TRBD2 (5 bases). The CDR3 spans 17 residues. V was shortened by 4 bases and J by 0 bases, with 17 bases between the two germline ends. In germline, CDR1 is SGHRS, CDR2 YFSETQ. For the CDR3, the DNA is TGCGCCAGCAGCGTAGGTGGACTGAAAGGCTCCTACAATGAGCAGTTCTTC. This encodes CASSVGGLKGSYNEQFF. The variable domain in full, completed from reference TRBV5-1 and TRBJ2-1, reads KAGVTQTPRYLIKTRGQQVTLSCSPISGHRSVSWYQQTPGQGLQFLFEYFSETQRNKGNFPGRFSGRQFSNSRSEMNVSTLELGDSALYLCASSVGGLKGSYNEQFFGPGTRLTVL.

The rearrangement joins TRBV7-2 to TRBJ1-1; 9 bases map to TRBD1. The germline V gene has CDR1 SGHTA and CDR2 FQGNSA. The CDR3 length is 15 residues. V shed 1 base and J 4 bases; nucleotides not matched to a gene: 4. This CDR3 is CASSLGGQGFTEAFF. The DNA of the CDR3 is TGTGCCAGCAGCTTAGGCGGACAGGGGTTCACTGAAGCTTTCTTT. Filled out from reference TRBV7-2 and TRBJ1-1, the complete variable domain reads GAGVSQSPSNKVTEKGKDVELRCDPISGHTALYWYRQSLGQGLEFLIYFQGNSAPDKSGLPSDRFSAERTGGSVSTLTIQRTQQEDSAVYLCASSLGGQGFTEAFFGQGTRLTVV.

The chain recombines TRBV18 with TRBJ1-1; TRBD1 might be the D (5 bases). The CDR3 extends over 14 amino acids. Per germline, CDR1 KGHSH and CDR2 LQKENI. Trimming removed 5 bases at V and 0 bases at J, with 10 bases between. CDR3 DNA: TGTGCCAGCTCAGCGACAGAGATGAACACTGAAGCTTTCTTT. It specifies CASSATEMNTEAFF.

The chain uses TRBV5-1 and TRBJ2-5, with D perhaps matching TRBD2 (6 bases). Germline assignment: CDR1 SGHRS and CDR2 YFSETQ. Trimming shortened V by 0 bases and J by 3 bases, and 15 bases separated the two germline ends. The CDR3 has 16 amino acids. The CDR3 region has the DNA TGCGCCAGCAGCTTGGCCCCCCGCGGGGCCGAAGAGACCCAGTACTTC. Translated, it gives CASSLAPRGAEETQYF.

This clone appeared once. The chain has TRBV9 and TRBJ1-6; possible D gene TRBD1, 5 bases. CDR1 and CDR2 from the germline V gene are SGDLS and YYNGEE. Trimming stripped 0 bases from V and 4 bases from J, with 14 bases between. The CDR3 runs 17 residues. In DNA form, the CDR3 reads TGTGCCAGCAGCGTAGCTTCGGGCGGACATTATAATTCACCCCTCCACTTT. Translation: CASSVASGGHYNSPLHF.

The chain joins TRBV4-3 to TRBJ1-3; the match to TRBD1 covers 7 bases. The CDR3 extends over 14 amino acids. Germline V lookup: CDR1 LGHNA, CDR2 YSLEER. J lost 3 bases, V lost 4 bases, and 3 bases had no gene match. The CDR3 spells CASSLTGDGNTIYF. As DNA, the CDR3 is TGCGCCAGCAGCCTAACAGGGGATGGAAACACCATATATTTT.

The gene calls are TRBV18 and TRBJ1-1, with 9 bases identical to TRBD1. This CDR3 is 14 amino acids long. With 5 bases clipped from V and 7 bases from J, the junction kept 8 bases outside the gene matches. Looked up from germline, CDR1 is KGHSH and CDR2 is LQKENI. The CDR3 protein is CASSSTGGLVEAFF. The CDR3, as DNA: TGTGCCAGCTCATCAACAGGGGGCCTAGTTGAAGCTTTCTTT.

The J gene is TRBJ1-4, the V gene TRBV19; D unclear. Between the trimmed V and J ends, which lost 5 bases and 10 bases, there was a span of 11 bases. CDR1 and CDR2 from the germline V gene are LNHDA and SQIVND (reference sequence). CDR3 length: 12 amino acids. The CDR3 DNA reads TGTGCCAGTAGTCCATCGTCGGGAAAACTGTTTTTT. This translates into CASSPSSGKLFF.

The V gene is TRBV6-5, the J gene TRBJ1-2; TRBD1 aligns across 10 bases. This CDR3 is 16 amino acids long. Unmatched junction bases numbered 7, after V lost 0 bases and J lost 6 bases. CDR1 and CDR2 from the germline V gene are MNHEY and SVGAGI. The chain's CDR3 is CASSYSAGTGVNGYTF. CDR3 sequence (DNA): TGTGCCAGCAGTTACTCCGCCGGGACAGGGGTGAATGGCTACACCTTC.

The V call is TRBV28, the J call TRBJ1-4; TRBD1 aligns across 8 bases. This CDR3 has 16 amino acids. The germline V gene has CDR1 MDHEN and CDR2 SYDVKM. The ends lost 7 bases at V and 3 bases at J; junction bases unmatched: 10. In DNA, the CDR3 is TGTGCCAGCACCGGGACAGGCTACGGGCCTAATGAAAAACTGTTTTTT. Protein sequence: CASTGTGYGPNEKLFF.

The J gene is TRBJ2-3, the V gene TRBV5-1, with D perhaps TRBD2 (5 bases). Germline V CDR1 and CDR2: SGHRS, YFSETQ. Trimming took 4 bases from V and 6 from J, leaving 18 bases between them. The CDR3 covers 15 residues. CDR3 DNA sequence: TGCGCCAGCAGCACCGGTGAGACTATCGGTGATACGCAGTATTTT. Protein sequence: CASSTGETIGDTQYF. The entire variable domain, with the rest obtained from reference TRBV5-1 and TRBJ2-3, is as follows: KAGVTQTPRYLIKTRGQQVTLSCSPISGHRSVSWYQQTPGQGLQFLFEYFSETQRNKGNFPGRFSGRQFSNSRSEMNVSTLELGDSALYLCASSTGETIGDTQYFGPGTRLTVL.

The chain carries TRBV4-3 and TRBJ1-2, with D possibly TRBD1 on 6 matching bases. The germline V and J ends were trimmed by 3 bases and 0 bases, with 14 bases remaining between them. The CDR3 sequence is 16 residues long. Germline V CDR1 and CDR2: LGHNA, YSLEER. CDR3 DNA: TGCGCCAGCAGCCAGGAGGGGGGGGTCCCTAACTATGGCTACACCTTC. Amino acid sequence: CASSQEGGVPNYGYTF.

The chain has TRBV7-8 and TRBJ2-1; 8 bases align to TRBD2. V shed 7 bases, J shed 0 bases, and the junction held 11 bases outside the gene matches. This CDR3 comprises 17 residues. Germline V gene sequence: CDR1 SGHVS, CDR2 FQNEAQ. The DNA for the CDR3 is TGTGCCAGCACCATGATGGGCAGCGGGAGCTCCTACAATGAGCAGTTCTTC. Protein product: CASTMMGSGSSYNEQFF.

V is TRBV5-5 and J is TRBJ2-4, with TRBD2 matching 8 bases. CDR1 is SGHKS, CDR2 YYEKEE, per germline (reference sequence). This CDR3 region has 15 residues. With 1 base clipped from V and 7 bases from J, the junction kept 7 bases outside the gene matches. For the CDR3, the DNA is TGTGCCAGCAGCTTGCGGGGAGCGGGAGAGAACATTCAGTACTTC. It encodes CASSLRGAGENIQYF.

This clone was observed a few times. The rearrangement joins TRBV7-2 to TRBJ1-1; 7 bases map to TRBD1. V lost 5 bases to trimming and J lost 8 bases; unmatched junction nucleotides: 8. This CDR3 contains 13 residues. Germline CDR1 SGHTA, CDR2 FQGNSA. CDR3 nucleotides: TGTGCCAGCAGCATGAACCGGGACAGAGAAGCTTTCTTT. Its translation: CASSMNRDREAFF.

This clone was recorded only once. This rearrangement joins TRBV29-1 to TRBJ2-1; 10 bases match TRBD2. CDR3 length: 15 amino acids. Trimming cost V 0 bases and J 8 bases; bases outside gene matches: 7. From germline, CDR1 is SQVTM and CDR2 ANQGSEA. CDR3 protein: CSVEDVLAGDYEQFF. CDR3 coding DNA: TGCAGCGTTGAAGATGTTCTAGCGGGAGACTATGAGCAGTTCTTC.

This sequence joins TRBV5-1 and TRBJ2-5; tentative D call: TRBD2 (5 bases). The germline V gene has CDR1 SGHRS and CDR2 YFSETQ. This CDR3 has 13 amino acids. The V end lost 0 bases, the J end lost 5 bases, and 8 bases lay between the germline ends. CDR3 bases: TGCGCCAGCAGCTTGGACGGGAAGGAGACCCAGTACTTC. Translated, it gives CASSLDGKETQYF.